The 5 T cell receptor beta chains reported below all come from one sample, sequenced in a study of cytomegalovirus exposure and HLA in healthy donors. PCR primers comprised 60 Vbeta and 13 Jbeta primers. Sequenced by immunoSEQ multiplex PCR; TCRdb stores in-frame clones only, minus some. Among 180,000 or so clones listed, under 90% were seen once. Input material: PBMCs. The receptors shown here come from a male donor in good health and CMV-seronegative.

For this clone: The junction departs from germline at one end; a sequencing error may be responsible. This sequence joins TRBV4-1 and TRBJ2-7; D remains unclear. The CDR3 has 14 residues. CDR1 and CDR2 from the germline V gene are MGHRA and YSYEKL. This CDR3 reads CANSQESGIYEQYF. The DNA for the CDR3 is TGCGCCAACAGCCAAGAGTCAGGTATCTACGAGCAGTACTTC.

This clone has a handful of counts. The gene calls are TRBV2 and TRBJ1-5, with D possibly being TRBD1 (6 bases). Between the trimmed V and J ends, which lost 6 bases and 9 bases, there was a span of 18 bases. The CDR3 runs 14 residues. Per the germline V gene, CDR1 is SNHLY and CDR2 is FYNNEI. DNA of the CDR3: TGTGCCAGCAGCTCCGGGAAGGGGGTCCGGCCCCAGCATTTT. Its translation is CASSSGKGVRPQHF.

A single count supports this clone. The CDR3 region is CASGLAAEPTDTQYF. The CDR3, as DNA: TGTGCTAGTGGTTTGGCGGCGGAACCCACAGATACGCAGTATTTT. This chain joins TRBV12-5 and TRBJ2-3; D not resolved. This CDR3 is built from 15 residues. The germline V gene has CDR1 LGHNT and CDR2 FRNRAP. V gave up 1 base and J gave up 2 bases, with 10 bases separating them. Combining the CDR3 with reference TRBV12-5 and TRBJ2-3 gives the whole variable domain DARVTQTPRHKVTEMGQEVTMRCQPILGHNTVFWYRQTMMQGLELLAYFRNRAPLDDSGMPKDRFSAEMPDATLATLKIQPSEPRDSAVYFCASGLAAEPTDTQYFGPGTRLTVL.

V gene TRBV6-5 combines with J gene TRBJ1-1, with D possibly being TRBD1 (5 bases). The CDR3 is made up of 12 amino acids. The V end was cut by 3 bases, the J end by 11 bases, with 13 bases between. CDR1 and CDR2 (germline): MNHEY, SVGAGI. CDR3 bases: TGTGCCAGCAGTTATGTGGGGGGGAGGGCTTTCTTT. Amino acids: CASSYVGGRAFF.

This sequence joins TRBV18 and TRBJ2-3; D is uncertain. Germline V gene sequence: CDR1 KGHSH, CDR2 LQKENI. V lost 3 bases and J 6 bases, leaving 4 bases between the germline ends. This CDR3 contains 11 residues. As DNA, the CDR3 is TGTGCCAGCTCACCCGTCGATACGCAGTATTTT. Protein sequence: CASSPVDTQYF.